This T cell receptor beta chain is drawn from a study of blood T cells in healthy people across ages. The germline V and J ends were trimmed by 5 bases and 0 bases, with 8 bases remaining between them. The germline V gene has CDR1 DFQATT and CDR2 SNEGSKA (reference sequence). This CDR3 contains 13 residues. It was with a sample-barcoded 5' primer and a J-beta primer mix that a second PCR of roughly 7 to 12 cycles was run. TCRdb reanalysed the 5' RACE reads using MiXCR and keeps one entry per CDR3 protein. The profile shows approximately 1.5 million distinct CDR3 sequences, roughly two fifths of them singletons.

The specimen was blood. The chain links TRBV20-1 to TRBJ2-4, with D perhaps assigned TRBD1 or TRBD2 (5 bases each). The receptor was isolated from a woman aged 18-30 years in good health. CDR3 DNA sequence: TGCAGTGCTCCTGGGACAGCCAAAAACATTCAGTACTTC. Translation gives CSAPGTAKNIQYF.